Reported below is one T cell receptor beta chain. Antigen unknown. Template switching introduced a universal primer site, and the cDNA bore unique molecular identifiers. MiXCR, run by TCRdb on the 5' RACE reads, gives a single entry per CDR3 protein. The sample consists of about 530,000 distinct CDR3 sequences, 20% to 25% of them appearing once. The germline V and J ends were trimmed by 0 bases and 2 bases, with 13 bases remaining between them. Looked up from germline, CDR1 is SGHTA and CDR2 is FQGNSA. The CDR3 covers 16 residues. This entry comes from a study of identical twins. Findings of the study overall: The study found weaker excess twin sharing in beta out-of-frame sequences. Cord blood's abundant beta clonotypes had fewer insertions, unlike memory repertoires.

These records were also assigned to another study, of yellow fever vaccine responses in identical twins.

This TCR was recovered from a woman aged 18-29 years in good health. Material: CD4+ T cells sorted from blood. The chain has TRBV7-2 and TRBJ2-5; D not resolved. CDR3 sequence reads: CASSLAPRAPQETQYF. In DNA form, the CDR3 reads TGTGCCAGCAGCTTAGCGCCTAGAGCCCCACAAGAGACCCAGTACTTC.